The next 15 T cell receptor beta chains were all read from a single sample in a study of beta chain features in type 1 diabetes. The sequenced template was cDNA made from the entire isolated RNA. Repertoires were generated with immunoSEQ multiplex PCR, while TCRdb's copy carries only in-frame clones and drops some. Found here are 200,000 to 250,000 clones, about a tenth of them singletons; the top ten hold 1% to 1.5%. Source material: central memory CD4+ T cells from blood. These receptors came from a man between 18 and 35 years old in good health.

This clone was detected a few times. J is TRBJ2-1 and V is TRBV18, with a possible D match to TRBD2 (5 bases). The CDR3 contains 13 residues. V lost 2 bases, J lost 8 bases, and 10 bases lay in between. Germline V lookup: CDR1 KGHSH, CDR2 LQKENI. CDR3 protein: CASSPNPGDEQFF. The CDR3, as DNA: TGTGCCAGCTCACCAAACCCCGGGGATGAGCAGTTCTTC.

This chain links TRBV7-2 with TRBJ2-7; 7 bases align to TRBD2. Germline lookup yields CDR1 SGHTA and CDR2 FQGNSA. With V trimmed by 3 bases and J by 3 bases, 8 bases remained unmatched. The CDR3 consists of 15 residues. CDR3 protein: CASSLESGMFYEQYF. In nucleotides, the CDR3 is TGTGCCAGCAGCTTGGAAAGCGGGATGTTCTACGAGCAGTACTTC.

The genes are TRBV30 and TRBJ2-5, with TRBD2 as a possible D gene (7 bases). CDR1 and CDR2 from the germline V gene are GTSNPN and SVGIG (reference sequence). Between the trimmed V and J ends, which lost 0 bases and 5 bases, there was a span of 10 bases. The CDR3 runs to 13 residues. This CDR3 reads CAWSVGGPETQYF. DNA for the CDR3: TGTGCCTGGAGTGTGGGGGGGCCGGAGACCCAGTACTTC.

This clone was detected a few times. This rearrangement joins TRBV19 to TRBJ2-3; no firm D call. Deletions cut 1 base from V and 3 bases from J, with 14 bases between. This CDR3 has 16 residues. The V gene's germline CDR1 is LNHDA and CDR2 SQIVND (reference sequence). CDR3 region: CASSIGPTGRTDTQYF. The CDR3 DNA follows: TGTGCCAGTAGTATAGGCCCAACGGGCAGGACAGATACGCAGTATTTT.

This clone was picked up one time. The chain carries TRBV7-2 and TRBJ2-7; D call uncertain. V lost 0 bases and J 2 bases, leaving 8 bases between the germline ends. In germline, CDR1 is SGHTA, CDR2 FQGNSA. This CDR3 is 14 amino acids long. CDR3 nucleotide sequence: TGTGCCAGCAGCTTAGCGGGTGCTGCCTACGAGCAGTACTTC. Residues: CASSLAGAAYEQYF.

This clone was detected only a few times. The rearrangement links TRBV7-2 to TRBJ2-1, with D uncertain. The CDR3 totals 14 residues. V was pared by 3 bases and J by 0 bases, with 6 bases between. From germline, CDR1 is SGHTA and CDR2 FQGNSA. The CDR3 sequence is CASSLTLSYNEQFF. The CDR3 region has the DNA TGTGCCAGCAGCTTGACCCTCTCCTACAATGAGCAGTTCTTC.

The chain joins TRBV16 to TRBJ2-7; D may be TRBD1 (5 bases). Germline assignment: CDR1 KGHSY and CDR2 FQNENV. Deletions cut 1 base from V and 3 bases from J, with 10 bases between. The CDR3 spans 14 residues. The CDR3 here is CASSQWEQVYEQYF. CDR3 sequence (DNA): TGTGCCAGCAGCCAATGGGAACAGGTCTACGAGCAGTACTTC.

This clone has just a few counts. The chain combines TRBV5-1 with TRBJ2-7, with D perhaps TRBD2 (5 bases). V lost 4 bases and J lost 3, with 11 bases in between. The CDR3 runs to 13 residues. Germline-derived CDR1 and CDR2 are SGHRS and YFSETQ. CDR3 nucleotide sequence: TGCGCCAGCAGCGTGCCGGGAAGCTACGAGCAGTACTTC. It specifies CASSVPGSYEQYF.

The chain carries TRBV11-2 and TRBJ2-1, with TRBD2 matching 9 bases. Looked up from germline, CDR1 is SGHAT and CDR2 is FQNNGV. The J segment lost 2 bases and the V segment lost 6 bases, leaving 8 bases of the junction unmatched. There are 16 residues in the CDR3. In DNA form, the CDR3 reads TGTGCCAGCAGACGCGGCGCGGGGGGGGCCTACAATGAGCAGTTCTTC. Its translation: CASRRGAGGAYNEQFF.

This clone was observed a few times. CDR3 region: CASSLDRLSYEQYF. For the CDR3, the DNA is TGTGCCAGCAGTTTGGACAGGCTCTCCTACGAGCAGTACTTC. This chain links TRBV6-1 with TRBJ2-7, with 7 bases lining up with TRBD1. Per the germline V gene, CDR1 is MNHNS and CDR2 is SASEGT. Trimming took 5 bases from V and 0 from J; bases not matched to a gene: 4. CDR3 size: 14 residues.

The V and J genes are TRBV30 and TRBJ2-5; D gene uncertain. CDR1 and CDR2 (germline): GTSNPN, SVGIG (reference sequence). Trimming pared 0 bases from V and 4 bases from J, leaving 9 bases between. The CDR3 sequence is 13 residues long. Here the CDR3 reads CAWSVVWVETQYF. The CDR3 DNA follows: TGTGCCTGGAGTGTAGTGTGGGTAGAGACCCAGTACTTC. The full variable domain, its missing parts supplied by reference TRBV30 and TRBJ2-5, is SQTIHQWPATLVQPVGSPLSLECTVEGTSNPNLYWYRQAAGRGLQLLFYSVGIGQISSEVPQNLSASRPQDRQFILSSKKLLLSDSGFYLCAWSVVWVETQYFGPGTRLLVL.

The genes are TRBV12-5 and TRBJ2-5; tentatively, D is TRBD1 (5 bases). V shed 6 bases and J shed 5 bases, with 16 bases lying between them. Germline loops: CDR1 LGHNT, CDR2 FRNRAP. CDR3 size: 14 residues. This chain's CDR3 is CASGAAGPLETQYF. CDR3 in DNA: TGTGCTAGTGGGGCCGCAGGGCCTTTGGAGACCCAGTACTTC.

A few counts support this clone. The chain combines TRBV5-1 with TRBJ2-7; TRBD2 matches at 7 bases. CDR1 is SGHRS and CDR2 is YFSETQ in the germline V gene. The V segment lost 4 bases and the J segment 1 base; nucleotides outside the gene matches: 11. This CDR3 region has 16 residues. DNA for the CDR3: TGCGCCAGCAGCGAGACCGGGACTATGGGTTCCTACGAGCAGTACTTC. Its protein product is CASSETGTMGSYEQYF.

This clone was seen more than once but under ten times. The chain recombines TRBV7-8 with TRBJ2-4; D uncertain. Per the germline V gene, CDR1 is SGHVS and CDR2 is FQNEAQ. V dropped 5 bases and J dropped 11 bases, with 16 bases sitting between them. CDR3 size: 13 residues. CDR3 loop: CASSPGGQSVQYF. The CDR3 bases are TGTGCCAGCAGCCCAGGTGGGCAGAGCGTTCAGTACTTC.

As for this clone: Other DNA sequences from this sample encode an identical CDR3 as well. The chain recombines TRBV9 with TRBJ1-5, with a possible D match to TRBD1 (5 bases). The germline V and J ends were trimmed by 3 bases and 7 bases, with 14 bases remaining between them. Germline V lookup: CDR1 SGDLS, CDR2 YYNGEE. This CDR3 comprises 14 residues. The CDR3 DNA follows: TGTGCCAGCAGCGGAGGGGAGGGGAGGCAGCCCCAGCATTTT. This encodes CASSGGEGRQPQHF.